What follows are 22 T cell receptor beta chains derived from one specimen sequenced in a study of cytomegalovirus exposure and HLA in healthy donors. PCR employed 60 Vbeta and 13 Jbeta primers. Repertoires were generated with immunoSEQ multiplex PCR, while TCRdb's copy carries only in-frame clones and drops some. The data show about 120,000 clones, roughly 8.6% seen once. The sample comprised PBMCs. These receptors all stem from a woman between 35 and 50 years old in good health and CMV-seropositive.

A few counts support this clone. V gene TRBV19 combines with J gene TRBJ1-5; 7 positions agree with TRBD1. CDR1 is LNHDA, CDR2 SQIVND, per germline (reference sequence). The CDR3 loop spans 14 amino acids. J was trimmed by 2 bases and V by 3 bases; bases with no gene match: 1. The CDR3 DNA reads as TGTGCCAGTAGTATCAGGGGGGGCAATCAGCCCCAGCATTTT. Translating it yields CASSIRGGNQPQHF.

The V call is TRBV6-4, the J call TRBJ2-3, with a tentative D call TRBD2 (5 bases). Germline assignment: CDR1 MRHNA and CDR2 SNTAGT. The CDR3 totals 15 residues. The V and J ends lost 0 bases and 0 bases respectively, with 7 bases between them. The CDR3: CASSDSRTSTDTQYF. The CDR3 DNA reads as TGTGCCAGCAGTGACTCACGGACTAGCACAGATACGCAGTATTTT.

This clone was seen only a few times. The chain combines TRBV6-5 with TRBJ1-5; TRBD1 might be the D (6 bases). With 0 bases removed from V and 4 bases from J, the gap between germline ends came to 7 bases. CDR3 length: 14 residues. CDR1 MNHEY and CDR2 SVGAGI come from the germline V gene. The CDR3 DNA follows: TGTGCCAGCAGTTACTCGAGGGGGAATCAGCCCCAGCATTTT. It is translated as CASSYSRGNQPQHF.

The genes are TRBV10-3 and TRBJ2-2; D gene unclear. V lost 4 bases, J lost 6 bases, and 6 bases lay in between. CDR3 length: 12 amino acids. In germline, CDR1 is ENHRY, CDR2 SYGVKD. The CDR3 bases are TGTGCCATCAGTGTTGGGCCCGGGGAGCTGTTTTTT. This translates into CAISVGPGELFF.

Only a few counts were recorded for this clone. This chain connects TRBV6-1 to TRBJ1-5; the match to TRBD1 covers 9 bases. This CDR3 is 14 amino acids long. V trimming: 5 bases; J trimming: 5 bases; junction bases outside the gene matches: 4. Germline loops: CDR1 MNHNS, CDR2 SASEGT. The CDR3 bases are TGTGCCAGCAGTTCTAGACAGGGGGATCAGCCCCAGCATTTT. As protein: CASSSRQGDQPQHF.

Many counts were recorded for this clone. The rearrangement links TRBV7-9 to TRBJ1-4; 8 nucleotides match TRBD1. Per the germline V gene, CDR1 is SEHNR and CDR2 is FQNEAQ (reference sequence). The CDR3 loop spans 14 amino acids. V shed 2 bases and J 8 bases; nucleotides not matched to a gene: 4. CDR3 protein: CASSLTGGNEKLFF. The CDR3, as DNA: TGTGCCAGCAGCTTAACAGGGGGGAACGAAAAACTGTTTTTT.

This chain connects TRBV5-1 to TRBJ2-2, with unresolved D. Germline CDR1 SGHRS, CDR2 YFSETQ. V lost 5 bases, J lost 1 base, and 12 bases lay in between. The length of the CDR3 is 15 residues. The CDR3 DNA follows: TGCGCCAGCAGAAGTAATCCGGGGAACACCGGGGAGCTGTTTTTT. Translated, it gives CASRSNPGNTGELFF.

In its sample, this clone was seen a few times. The chain combines TRBV15 with TRBJ2-2; 8 bases agree with TRBD2. Germline V gene lookup returns CDR1 LNHNV and CDR2 YYDKDF (reference sequence). CDR3 length: 14 amino acids. In nucleotides, the CDR3 is TGTGCTACCTTTTCCGGGGGGGACACCGGGGAGCTGTTTTTT. The encoded protein is CATFSGGDTGELFF.

The J gene is TRBJ1-3, the V gene TRBV30; no clear D. Trimming took off 3 bases at V and 2 bases at J, with 8 bases between the two ends. The germline V gene encodes CDR1 GTSNPN and CDR2 SVGIG (reference sequence). This CDR3 spans 13 amino acids. The CDR3: CAWRATAGNTIYF. As DNA, the CDR3 is TGTGCCTGGAGAGCAACGGCTGGAAACACCATATATTTT. The full variable domain, rest sourced from reference TRBV30 and TRBJ1-3, is SQTIHQWPATLVQPVGSPLSLECTVEGTSNPNLYWYRQAAGRGLQLLFYSVGIGQISSEVPQNLSASRPQDRQFILSSKKLLLSDSGFYLCAWRATAGNTIYFGEGSWLTVV.

The chain recombines TRBV6-5 with TRBJ2-7; maybe TRBD1 (6 bases). The V and J ends lost 6 bases and 0 bases respectively, with 12 bases between them. Germline V gene sequence: CDR1 MNHEY, CDR2 SVGAGI. The CDR3 has 14 residues. CDR3 amino acids: CASRVQGSSYEQYF. The CDR3 bases are TGTGCCAGCAGAGTACAGGGAAGCTCCTACGAGCAGTACTTC.

This clone was recorded a few times. The chain uses TRBV9 and TRBJ1-5, with D hard to call. The CDR3 is made up of 15 amino acids. Trimming cost V 0 bases and J 3 bases, with 10 bases left between them. The germline CDR1 and CDR2 sequences are SGDLS and YYNGEE. CDR3 amino acids: CASSVGQLYNQPQHF. CDR3 nucleotides: TGTGCCAGCAGCGTAGGGCAGTTATACAATCAGCCCCAGCATTTT.

The rearrangement joins TRBV6-5 to TRBJ1-1; D is undetermined. This CDR3 is built from 11 residues. V lost 8 bases, J lost 1 base, and 5 bases lay in between. Germline V lookup: CDR1 MNHEY, CDR2 SVGAGI. The CDR3 sequence is CASGRNTEAFF. The CDR3, as DNA: TGTGCCAGCGGGAGGAACACTGAAGCTTTCTTT.

V is TRBV25-1 and J is TRBJ2-4, with 9 bases matching TRBD1. Germline CDR1 reads MGHDK; CDR2 reads SYGVNS. V gave up 8 bases and J gave up 8 bases; unmatched junction bases: 7. The CDR3 contains 13 residues. Here the CDR3 reads CASSNRGLDIQYF. The CDR3 bases are TGTGCCAGCTCAAACAGGGGGCTGGACATTCAGTACTTC.

V is TRBV6-4 and J is TRBJ2-2; TRBD2 agrees at 10 bases. Germline lookup yields CDR1 MRHNA and CDR2 SNTAGT. The CDR3 is made up of 17 amino acids. With 0 bases clipped from V and 5 bases from J, the junction kept 6 bases outside the gene matches. The CDR3: CASSDSGTSVITGELFF. Here the CDR3 DNA reads TGTGCCAGCAGTGACTCAGGGACTAGCGTCATAACCGGGGAGCTGTTTTTT.

The sample holds a few counts of this clone. V gene TRBV7-2 combines with J gene TRBJ2-1; D is possibly TRBD2 (6 bases). Germline V CDR1 and CDR2: SGHTA, FQGNSA. Trimming stripped 1 base from V and 8 bases from J, with 15 bases between. The CDR3 loop spans 15 amino acids. The CDR3 coding sequence is TGTGCCAGCAGCTTAGAGGCAGGGAGGTCGGATGAGCAGTTCTTC. Its translation is CASSLEAGRSDEQFF.

The table lists this clone with a few counts. The chain is built from TRBV30 and TRBJ1-1; 8 bases align to TRBD1. After removal of 4 bases from V and 0 bases from J, the junction contained 7 bases not matched to a gene. The CDR3 sequence is 15 residues long. Germline values: CDR1 GTSNPN, CDR2 SVGIG (reference sequence). The CDR3 reads CAWNRGSEMNTEAFF. The CDR3 DNA reads TGTGCCTGGAACAGGGGGTCCGAAATGAACACTGAAGCTTTCTTT.

The rearrangement links TRBV5-4 to TRBJ2-1; D gene unclear. The germline V gene has CDR1 SGHNT and CDR2 YYREEE (reference sequence). The CDR3 contains 19 residues. V lost 6 bases, J lost 0 bases, and 25 bases lay in between. CDR3 amino acids: CASNPSGLVSSPSYNEQFF. The CDR3 DNA follows: TGTGCCAGCAACCCCTCCGGGTTGGTTAGCAGCCCCTCCTACAATGAGCAGTTCTTC.

This clone appeared a few times. The genes are TRBV12-5 and TRBJ2-5; tentatively, D is TRBD2 (6 bases). There are 14 residues in the CDR3. Germline CDR1 and CDR2: LGHNT and FRNRAP. V was clipped by 2 bases and J by 4 bases, with 11 bases between them. The DNA for the CDR3 is TGTGCTAGTGGTTTGTCGGGGGTGACAGAGACCCAGTACTTC. It codes for CASGLSGVTETQYF.

The chain couples TRBV29-1 to TRBJ1-2; tentative D call: TRBD1 (6 bases). This CDR3 region has 15 residues. Germline CDR1 reads SQVTM; CDR2 reads ANQGSEA. Between the trimmed V and J ends, which lost 2 bases and 4 bases, there was a span of 17 bases. As DNA, the CDR3 is TGCAGCGTTGAAAGTCCAGGACAGAGCATCTATGGCTACACCTTC. Its translation: CSVESPGQSIYGYTF.

Comments on this clone: An end of the junction differs from the germline gene, which may be a read error. The rearrangement uses TRBV10-2 and TRBJ1-5; D perhaps matches TRBD1 (5 bases). Germline values: CDR1 WSHSY, CDR2 SAAADI. The CDR3 loop spans 12 amino acids. The CDR3 DNA reads TGCGCAAGCTCCTCGGGGGATCAGCACCAGCATTTT. The encoded protein is CASSSGDQHQHF.

The chain couples TRBV5-1 to TRBJ1-2; the match to TRBD1 covers 7 bases. The CDR3 runs to 15 residues. The germline V gene has CDR1 SGHRS and CDR2 YFSETQ. Trimming at V came to 4 bases and at J to 2 bases, leaving 8 bases not matched to a gene. The DNA of the CDR3 is TGCGCCAGCAGCCAACGACAGGGCGGGAACTATGGCTACACCTTC. The encoded protein is CASSQRQGGNYGYTF.

As concerns this clone: Additional DNA sequences in this sample encode the identical CDR3. The chain links TRBV11-3 to TRBJ2-1; 10 positions agree with TRBD1. Germline V lookup: CDR1 SGHNT, CDR2 YENEEA. CDR3 length equals 15 residues. Trimming removed 1 base from V and 3 bases from J; junction bases left unmatched: 0. The CDR3 nucleotides are TGTGCCAGCAGCTTAGGGACAGGGGGCTACAATGAGCAGTTCTTC. Translated: CASSLGTGGYNEQFF.